The clone carrying this TCR beta chain has ten or more counts. All patients were untreated before thyroid surgery. This record comes from a study of metastatic and nonmetastatic thyroid tumors. Germline CDR1 and CDR2: MNHNS and SASEGT. Germline trimming cut 6 bases from V and 1 base from J; bases unmatched to any gene: 9. The CDR3 extends over 16 amino acids. MiXCR re-clonotyped the PCR reads for TCRdb. The repertoire holds 90,000 or so clones, over 8.5% seen once, with around 8.5% in the top ten. This chain joins TRBV6-1 and TRBJ2-4, with 7 bases that match TRBD1. Sequenced sample: blood. The sequence was obtained from a female donor with papillary thyroid cancer or a benign thyroid nodule (not recorded which). Some clones in this sample may be carry-over from other donors' samples. The CDR3 sequence: CASSRQGNLAKNIQYF. DNA for the CDR3: TGTGCCAGCAGCCGACAGGGAAACCTGGCCAAAAACATTCAGTACTTC.